The present TCR beta chain was sequenced within a study of T cells after yellow fever vaccination. Overall study context: Those fractions that held only low numbers of cells were prepared using the SMART-Seq v4 Ultra Low Input RNA kit. Findings of the study overall: At 95% to 97% for CD4 and over 80% for CD8, most primary-vaccination clones showed up again after the booster. Weaker, the secondary response had a peak occurring faster, on day 5 versus 15.

Germline CDR1 and CDR2: MRHNA and SNTAGT. With 1 base removed from V and 4 bases from J, the gap between germline ends came to 8 bases. This CDR3 contains 15 residues. Generation of TCR cDNA used 5'RACE template switching (which added a universal primer site and UMIs). TCRdb reprocessed the 5' RACE reads via MiXCR and lists one record per CDR3 protein. The sample lists roughly 350,000 distinct CDR3 sequences; roughly 4% were seen once. This clonotype turned up a few times. What it binds is not known. This chain joins TRBV6-4 and TRBJ2-6; D is ambiguous. The receptor comes from a man between 18 and 35 years old who received the YFV17D yellow fever vaccine. The starting material was PBMCs, obtained 5 days after the yellow fever booster vaccination. The CDR3, as DNA: TGTGCCAGCAGTGACTACGCCCGGGGGGCCAACGTCCTGACTTTC. Protein sequence: CASSDYARGANVLTF.